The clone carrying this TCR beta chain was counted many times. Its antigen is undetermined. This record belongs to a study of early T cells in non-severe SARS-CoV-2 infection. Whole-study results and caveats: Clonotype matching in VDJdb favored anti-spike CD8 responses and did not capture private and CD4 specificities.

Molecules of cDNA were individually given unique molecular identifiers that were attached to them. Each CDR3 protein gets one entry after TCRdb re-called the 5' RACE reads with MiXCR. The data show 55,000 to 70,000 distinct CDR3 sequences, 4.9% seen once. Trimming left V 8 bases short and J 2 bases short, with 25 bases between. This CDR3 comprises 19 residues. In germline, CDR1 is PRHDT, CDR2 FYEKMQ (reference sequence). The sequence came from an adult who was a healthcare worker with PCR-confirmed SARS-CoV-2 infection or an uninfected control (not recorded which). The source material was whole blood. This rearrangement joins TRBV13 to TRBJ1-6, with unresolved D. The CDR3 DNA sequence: TGTGCCAGCTCCCCCCCCCGCGGTAGCAGTCCTGCCTATAATTCACCCCTCCACTTT. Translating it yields CASSPPRGSSPAYNSPLHF.